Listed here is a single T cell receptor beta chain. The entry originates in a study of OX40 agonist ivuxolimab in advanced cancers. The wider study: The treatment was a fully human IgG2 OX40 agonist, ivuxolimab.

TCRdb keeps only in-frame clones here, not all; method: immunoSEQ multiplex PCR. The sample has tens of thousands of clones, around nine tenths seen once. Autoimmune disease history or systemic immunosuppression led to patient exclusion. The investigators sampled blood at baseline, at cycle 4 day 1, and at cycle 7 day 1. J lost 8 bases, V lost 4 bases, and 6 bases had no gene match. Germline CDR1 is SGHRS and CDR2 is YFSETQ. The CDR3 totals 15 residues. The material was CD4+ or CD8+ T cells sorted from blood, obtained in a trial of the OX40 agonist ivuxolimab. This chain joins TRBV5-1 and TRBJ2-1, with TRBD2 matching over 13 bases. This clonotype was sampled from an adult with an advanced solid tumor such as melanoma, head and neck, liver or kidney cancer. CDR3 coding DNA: TGCGCCAGCAGCCCGGGACTAGCGGGATTGTATGAGCAGTTCTTC. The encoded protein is CASSPGLAGLYEQFF.